This T cell receptor beta chain was found in a study of breast tumors, draining lymph nodes, adjacent tissues. Samples came from axillary lymph nodes draining the breast cancer. Germline V gene data show CDR1 as SNHLY and CDR2 as FYNNEI. The CDR3 consists of 11 residues. Between the trimmed V and J ends, which lost 10 bases and 6 bases, there was a span of 11 bases. TCRdb re-called the multiplex PCR reads with MiXCR, one entry per CDR3 protein. The sample has some 120,000 distinct CDR3 sequences; around 20% are singletons. This clonotype was detected ten times or more. What was sequenced was axillary lymph node tissue. The J gene is TRBJ2-3, the V gene TRBV2; D unresolved. This receptor was identified in a female donor with breast cancer. Some clones in this sample may be carry-over from other donors' samples. The chain's CDR3 is CAISNWDTQYF. The DNA of the CDR3 is TGTGCCATATCCAACTGGGATACGCAGTATTTT.